These 7 T cell receptor beta chains came from one sample sequenced in a study of beta chain features in type 1 diabetes. The antigens of these receptors remain unknown. General study points: Researchers report that Type 1 diabetes patients had moderately but significantly shorter TCRB CDR3s across all four CD4+ subsets.

As every portion of the isolated RNA was reverse transcribed, the sequencing read expressed TCRB transcripts. Sequencing was performed with immunoSEQ multiplex PCR; in TCRdb, only in-frame clones are kept and a portion is missing. The sample has some 280,000 clones; 13% to 15% are singletons. The sequencing input was naive CD4+ T cells from blood. The receptors stem from a man between 25 and 39 years old with type 1 diabetes.

The V and J genes are TRBV9 and TRBJ2-1; TRBD2 matches 7 bases. Looked up from germline, CDR1 is SGDLS and CDR2 is YYNGEE. The CDR3 is made up of 15 amino acids. J lost 8 bases, V lost 0 bases, and 8 bases had no gene match. CDR3 nucleotide sequence: TGTGCCAGCAGCGTAGCTAGCGGTGACTGGTATGAGCAGTTCTTC. The encoded protein is CASSVASGDWYEQFF.

This clone was observed a few times. This rearrangement joins TRBV5-1 to TRBJ2-1; D remains unclear. V lost 3 bases to trimming and J lost 9 bases, with 10 bases between them. The CDR3 sequence is 12 residues long. The germline V gene encodes CDR1 SGHRS and CDR2 YFSETQ. The CDR3 bases are TGCGCCAGCAGCTCCCAAGCCCGTGAGCAGTTCTTC. Its translation is CASSSQAREQFF.

Only a few counts were recorded for this clone. This rearrangement joins TRBV15 to TRBJ2-1; 7 bases align to TRBD2. V was pared by 1 base and J by 4 bases, with 4 bases of the junction left unmatched. This CDR3 is 15 amino acids long. CDR1 and CDR2 from the germline V gene are LNHNV and YYDKDF (reference sequence). CDR3 residues: CATSRGGGSYNEQFF. The CDR3 nucleotides are TGTGCCACCAGCAGAGGTGGCGGGAGTTACAATGAGCAGTTCTTC.

The CDR3 DNA follows: TGTGCCAGCGCCCGGGGGGGAAGCTCCTACGAGCAGTACTTC. Translated: CASARGGSSYEQYF. V usage is TRBV7-3 and J usage is TRBJ2-7; 8 bases map to TRBD2. The length of the CDR3 is 14 residues. V shed 8 bases, J shed 0 bases, and the junction held 6 bases outside the gene matches. Germline-derived CDR1 and CDR2 are SGHTA and FQGTGA. Filled out from reference TRBV7-3 and TRBJ2-7, the complete variable domain reads GAGVSQTPSNKVTEKGKYVELRCDPISGHTALYWYRQSLGQGPEFLIYFQGTGAADDSGLPNDRFFAVRPEGSVSTLKIQRTERGDSAVYLCASARGGSSYEQYFGPGTRLTVT.

This clone occurred a few times. This chain joins TRBV29-1 and TRBJ2-3; 9 bases are a match to TRBD1. The CDR3 consists of 14 residues. Trimming took 5 bases from V and 2 from J; bases not matched to a gene: 5. CDR1 SQVTM and CDR2 ANQGSEA come from the germline V gene. Written as DNA, the CDR3 is TGCAGCGTTACGACAGGGGGGTACACAGATACGCAGTATTTT. It yields the protein CSVTTGGYTDTQYF.

The genes are TRBV5-1 and TRBJ2-5; tentative D call: TRBD1 (6 bases). The CDR3 covers 15 residues. The V end lost 1 base, the J end lost 4 bases, and 14 bases lay between the germline ends. Looked up from germline, CDR1 is SGHRS and CDR2 is YFSETQ. CDR3 amino acids: CASSLQARGSETQYF. The CDR3 DNA follows: TGCGCCAGCAGCTTGCAGGCCAGGGGCTCAGAGACCCAGTACTTC.

This clone appeared a few times. The CDR3 region has the DNA TGTGCCAGCAGTGCCTACTCTGGGGCCAACGTCCTGACTTTC. Protein product: CASSAYSGANVLTF. This chain connects TRBV28 to TRBJ2-6; D call uncertain. CDR1 is MDHEN, CDR2 SYDVKM, per germline. This CDR3 is 14 amino acids long. Trimming took off 5 bases at V and 0 bases at J, with 5 bases between the two ends.